The 16 T cell receptor beta chains below all came from one sample that was sequenced in a study of T cell responses to AZD1222 COVID-19 vaccine (dated by TCRdb to the early 2020s). The library was obtained by the immunoSEQ multiplex PCR assay. Drawn from immuneACCESS, this table holds only the in-frame rearrangements with V and J called that TCRdb kept. Clones are partly lost; checked studies trace under half to an unresolved V gene and leave the rest unexplained. Within this sample are more than 250,000 clones, with over 90% of them counted one time only. Clones ranked in the top ten supply 0.55% of the sample. In light of the paper, this sample's time point label describes: baseline before first vaccination. Sequencing was performed on peripheral blood, taken on day 0 of AZD1222 vaccination. The receptors come from an adult in good health.

The rearrangement links TRBV28 to TRBJ2-7; possibly TRBD2 for D (6 bases). V shed 7 bases and J shed 3 bases, with 19 bases lying between them. CDR3 length: 15 residues. Germline CDR1 MDHEN, CDR2 SYDVKM. The CDR3 DNA reads TGTGCCAGCACGGGAGTAGCGGAGGTTATCTACGAGCAGTACTTC. It translates to CASTGVAEVIYEQYF.

The CDR3 loop is CATPLREGRRSTDTQYF. The CDR3 DNA is TGTGCCACTCCTCTCCGGGAGGGCAGGCGAAGCACAGATACGCAGTATTTT. The gene calls are TRBV7-9 and TRBJ2-3; TRBD2 agrees at 8 bases. Germline V lookup: CDR1 SEHNR, CDR2 FQNEAQ (reference sequence). This CDR3 spans 17 amino acids. V gave up 10 bases and J gave up 0 bases; unmatched junction bases: 15.

The chain couples TRBV7-9 to TRBJ1-5; no firm D call. CDR1 SEHNR and CDR2 FQNEAQ come from the germline V gene (reference sequence). CDR3 length: 12 amino acids. Between the trimmed V and J ends, which lost 1 base and 2 bases, there was a span of 0 bases. CDR3 DNA sequence: TGTGCCAGCAGCTTAGGCAATCAGCCCCAGCATTTT. This gives the protein CASSLGNQPQHF.

The CDR3: CASSVGDTDQPQHF. The CDR3 DNA reads as TGTGCCAGCAGCGTAGGGGACACAGATCAGCCCCAGCATTTT. The V call is TRBV9, the J call TRBJ1-5; the D gene is possibly TRBD1 (6 bases). CDR1 is SGDLS and CDR2 is YYNGEE in the germline V gene. Trimming pared 0 bases from V and 5 bases from J, leaving 9 bases between. The CDR3 runs to 14 residues.

This chain joins TRBV3-1 (or the pseudogene TRBV3-2) and TRBJ1-1, with 9 bases that match TRBD1. The CDR3 is 15 amino acids. J was trimmed by 1 base and V by 5 bases; bases with no gene match: 5. Germline loops: CDR1 LGHDT, CDR2 YNNKEL (reference sequence). CDR3 DNA: TGTGCCAGCAGCTCACAGGGGGCGGGGAACACTGAAGCTTTCTTT. It codes for CASSSQGAGNTEAFF.

This clone was found once. The chain employs TRBV10-2 and TRBJ2-2, with a tentative D call TRBD2 (5 bases). In germline, CDR1 is WSHSY, CDR2 SAAADI. CDR3 size: 11 residues. The V end lost 7 bases, the J end lost 10 bases, and 10 bases lay between the germline ends. CDR3 DNA sequence: TGCGCCAGCAAAGAGGGTGTGGAGCTGTTTTTT. The encoded protein is CASKEGVELFF.

The chain combines TRBV2 with TRBJ1-5; D is unclear. Germline V gives CDR1 SNHLY, CDR2 FYNNEI. Trimming removed 8 bases at V and 4 bases at J, with 12 bases between. The CDR3 contains 13 residues. The DNA for the CDR3 is TGTGCCAGCGGGTCCAGACTAAATCAGCCCCAGCATTTT. This encodes CASGSRLNQPQHF.

This clone was seen once. The V and J genes are TRBV19 and TRBJ2-7; tentatively, D is TRBD2 (6 bases). The CDR3 runs 15 residues. V was clipped by 2 bases and J by 0 bases, with 11 bases between them. Germline V gene lookup returns CDR1 LNHDA and CDR2 SQIVND (reference sequence). CDR3 coding DNA: TGTGCCAGTAGTATAACGGCTAGCGACTCCTACGAGCAGTACTTC. This encodes CASSITASDSYEQYF. The full variable domain, completed using reference TRBV19 and TRBJ2-7, is DGGITQSPKYLFRKEGQNVTLSCEQNLNHDAMYWYRQDPGQGLRLIYYSQIVNDFQKGDIAEGYSVSREKKESFPLTVTSAQKNPTAFYLCASSITASDSYEQYFGPGTRLTVT.

The genes are TRBV3-1 (or the pseudogene TRBV3-2) and TRBJ2-3; 7 bases map to TRBD1. Germline assignment: CDR1 LGHDT and CDR2 YNNKEL (reference sequence). The CDR3 is 15 residues long. After removal of 4 bases from V and 2 bases from J, the junction contained 6 bases not matched to a gene. The CDR3 region is CASSPSGTDTDTQYF. The CDR3 nucleotides are TGTGCCAGCAGCCCATCCGGGACAGACACAGATACGCAGTATTTT.

The chain is built from TRBV10-1 and TRBJ1-1, with D uncertain. This CDR3 is built from 13 residues. CDR1 and CDR2 (germline): WNHNN, SYGVQD (reference sequence). The V end was cut by 4 bases, the J end by 0 bases, with 6 bases between. The CDR3 nucleotides are TGCGCCAGCAGTGCTAGAATGAACACTGAAGCTTTCTTT. This codes for CASSARMNTEAFF.

Comments on this clone: The same CDR3 also results from other DNA sequences found in this sample. This rearrangement joins TRBV5-1 to TRBJ2-5; unclear D gene. There are 12 residues in the CDR3. Germline CDR1 SGHRS, CDR2 YFSETQ. Between the trimmed V and J ends, which lost 0 bases and 5 bases, there was a span of 5 bases. In DNA, the CDR3 is TGCGCCAGCAGCTTGGCCGGGGAGACCCAGTACTTC. Amino acid sequence: CASSLAGETQYF.

The rearrangement joins TRBV5-1 to TRBJ2-7, with 7 bases matching TRBD1. In germline, CDR1 is SGHRS, CDR2 YFSETQ. Losses at the gene ends were 5 bases for V and 2 bases for J; bases not matched to a gene: 7. The CDR3 contains 14 residues. This CDR3 reads CASRPRDSPYEQYF. CDR3 sequence (DNA): TGCGCCAGCAGGCCCCGGGACAGCCCCTACGAGCAGTACTTC.

The rearrangement joins TRBV30 to TRBJ1-4; perhaps TRBD1 as D (5 bases). CDR3 size: 14 residues. Germline assignment: CDR1 GTSNPN and CDR2 SVGIG (reference sequence). Trimming took 0 bases from V and 8 from J, leaving 13 bases between them. As DNA, the CDR3 is TGTGCCTGGAGTGTTGGGGGAGGGAGCGAAAAACTGTTTTTT. Encoded protein: CAWSVGGGSEKLFF. Complete variable domain (other parts from reference TRBV30 and TRBJ1-4): SQTIHQWPATLVQPVGSPLSLECTVEGTSNPNLYWYRQAAGRGLQLLFYSVGIGQISSEVPQNLSASRPQDRQFILSSKKLLLSDSGFYLCAWSVGGGSEKLFFGSGTQLSVL.

This chain links TRBV12-3 or TRBV12-4 with TRBJ1-1; D gene unclear. Trimming cost V 2 bases and J 3 bases, with 7 bases left between them. The CDR3 consists of 13 residues. Written as DNA, the CDR3 is TGTGCCAGCAGTTTACGGTCCCACACTGAAGCTTTCTTT. Residues: CASSLRSHTEAFF.

This chain joins TRBV24-1 and TRBJ2-3; TRBD1 agrees at 7 bases. Germline V gives CDR1 KGHDR, CDR2 SFDVKD. The length of the CDR3 is 15 residues. Trimming removed 6 bases from V and 2 bases from J; junction bases left unmatched: 7. The CDR3 loop reads CATSKGAGYTDTQYF. As DNA, the CDR3 is TGTGCCACCAGTAAGGGGGCAGGATACACAGATACGCAGTATTTT.

The chain links TRBV2 to TRBJ2-3, with D possibly TRBD1 on 5 matching bases. Trimming took off 7 bases at V and 2 bases at J, with 13 bases between the two ends. This CDR3 region has 14 residues. Germline lookup yields CDR1 SNHLY and CDR2 FYNNEI. Here the CDR3 reads CASTGPGATDTQYF. DNA of the CDR3: TGTGCCAGCACCGGACCTGGGGCCACAGATACGCAGTATTTT. Together with reference TRBV2 and TRBJ2-3, the CDR3 gives the full variable domain: EPEVTQTPSHQVTQMGQEVILRCVPISNHLYFYWYRQILGQKVEFLVSFYNNEISEKSEIFDDQFSVERPDGSNFTLKIRSTKLEDSAMYFCASTGPGATDTQYFGPGTRLTVL.